This TCR beta chain was retrieved from a study of STAT5B mutations in CD4+ large granular lymphocyte leukemia. The protocol was immunoSEQ multiplex PCR, while the TCRdb copy is restricted to in-frame clones and leaves out a portion. The sample contains 45,000 to 50,000 clones, 84% of which appear only once. Germline V lookup: CDR1 SNHLY, CDR2 FYNNEI. The length of the CDR3 is 14 residues. The V end was cut by 7 bases, the J end by 0 bases, with 10 bases between. Control samples were healthy donors' buffy coats. As regards this clone: The antigen remains undetermined.

Study results and limitations: Patient CD4-sorted repertoires stayed more clonal than healthy ones after leukemic-clone removal. Over 20% of private leukemic clonotypes occurred rarely in other patients' non-leukemic repertoires. Higher CD4+ than CD8+ T-LGLL clonality might reflect small sample size.

The V and J genes are TRBV2 and TRBJ1-5; no definite D call. Sequences were obtained from CD4+ T cells from blood buffy coats. This receptor was obtained from a human donor in good health. DNA for the CDR3: TGTGCCAGCACGTCGGGTTATAGCAATCAGCCCCAGCATTTT. This sequence encodes CASTSGYSNQPQHF.